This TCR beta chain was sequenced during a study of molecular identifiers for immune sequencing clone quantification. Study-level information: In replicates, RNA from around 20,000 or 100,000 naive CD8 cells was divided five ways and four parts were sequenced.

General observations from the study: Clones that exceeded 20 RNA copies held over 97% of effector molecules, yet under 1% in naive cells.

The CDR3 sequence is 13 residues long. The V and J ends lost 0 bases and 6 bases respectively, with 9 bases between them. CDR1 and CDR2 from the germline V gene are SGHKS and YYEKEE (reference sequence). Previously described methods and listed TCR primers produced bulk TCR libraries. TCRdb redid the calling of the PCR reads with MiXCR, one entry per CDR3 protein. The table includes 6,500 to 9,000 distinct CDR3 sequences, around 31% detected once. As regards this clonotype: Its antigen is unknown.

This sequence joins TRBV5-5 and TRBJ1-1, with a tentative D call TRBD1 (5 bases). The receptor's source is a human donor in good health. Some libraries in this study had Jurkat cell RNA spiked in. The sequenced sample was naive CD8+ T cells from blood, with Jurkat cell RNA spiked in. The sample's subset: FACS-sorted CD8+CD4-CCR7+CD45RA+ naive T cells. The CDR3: CASSLGDVPEAFF. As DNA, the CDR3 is TGTGCCAGCAGCTTGGGGGACGTACCTGAAGCTTTCTTT.